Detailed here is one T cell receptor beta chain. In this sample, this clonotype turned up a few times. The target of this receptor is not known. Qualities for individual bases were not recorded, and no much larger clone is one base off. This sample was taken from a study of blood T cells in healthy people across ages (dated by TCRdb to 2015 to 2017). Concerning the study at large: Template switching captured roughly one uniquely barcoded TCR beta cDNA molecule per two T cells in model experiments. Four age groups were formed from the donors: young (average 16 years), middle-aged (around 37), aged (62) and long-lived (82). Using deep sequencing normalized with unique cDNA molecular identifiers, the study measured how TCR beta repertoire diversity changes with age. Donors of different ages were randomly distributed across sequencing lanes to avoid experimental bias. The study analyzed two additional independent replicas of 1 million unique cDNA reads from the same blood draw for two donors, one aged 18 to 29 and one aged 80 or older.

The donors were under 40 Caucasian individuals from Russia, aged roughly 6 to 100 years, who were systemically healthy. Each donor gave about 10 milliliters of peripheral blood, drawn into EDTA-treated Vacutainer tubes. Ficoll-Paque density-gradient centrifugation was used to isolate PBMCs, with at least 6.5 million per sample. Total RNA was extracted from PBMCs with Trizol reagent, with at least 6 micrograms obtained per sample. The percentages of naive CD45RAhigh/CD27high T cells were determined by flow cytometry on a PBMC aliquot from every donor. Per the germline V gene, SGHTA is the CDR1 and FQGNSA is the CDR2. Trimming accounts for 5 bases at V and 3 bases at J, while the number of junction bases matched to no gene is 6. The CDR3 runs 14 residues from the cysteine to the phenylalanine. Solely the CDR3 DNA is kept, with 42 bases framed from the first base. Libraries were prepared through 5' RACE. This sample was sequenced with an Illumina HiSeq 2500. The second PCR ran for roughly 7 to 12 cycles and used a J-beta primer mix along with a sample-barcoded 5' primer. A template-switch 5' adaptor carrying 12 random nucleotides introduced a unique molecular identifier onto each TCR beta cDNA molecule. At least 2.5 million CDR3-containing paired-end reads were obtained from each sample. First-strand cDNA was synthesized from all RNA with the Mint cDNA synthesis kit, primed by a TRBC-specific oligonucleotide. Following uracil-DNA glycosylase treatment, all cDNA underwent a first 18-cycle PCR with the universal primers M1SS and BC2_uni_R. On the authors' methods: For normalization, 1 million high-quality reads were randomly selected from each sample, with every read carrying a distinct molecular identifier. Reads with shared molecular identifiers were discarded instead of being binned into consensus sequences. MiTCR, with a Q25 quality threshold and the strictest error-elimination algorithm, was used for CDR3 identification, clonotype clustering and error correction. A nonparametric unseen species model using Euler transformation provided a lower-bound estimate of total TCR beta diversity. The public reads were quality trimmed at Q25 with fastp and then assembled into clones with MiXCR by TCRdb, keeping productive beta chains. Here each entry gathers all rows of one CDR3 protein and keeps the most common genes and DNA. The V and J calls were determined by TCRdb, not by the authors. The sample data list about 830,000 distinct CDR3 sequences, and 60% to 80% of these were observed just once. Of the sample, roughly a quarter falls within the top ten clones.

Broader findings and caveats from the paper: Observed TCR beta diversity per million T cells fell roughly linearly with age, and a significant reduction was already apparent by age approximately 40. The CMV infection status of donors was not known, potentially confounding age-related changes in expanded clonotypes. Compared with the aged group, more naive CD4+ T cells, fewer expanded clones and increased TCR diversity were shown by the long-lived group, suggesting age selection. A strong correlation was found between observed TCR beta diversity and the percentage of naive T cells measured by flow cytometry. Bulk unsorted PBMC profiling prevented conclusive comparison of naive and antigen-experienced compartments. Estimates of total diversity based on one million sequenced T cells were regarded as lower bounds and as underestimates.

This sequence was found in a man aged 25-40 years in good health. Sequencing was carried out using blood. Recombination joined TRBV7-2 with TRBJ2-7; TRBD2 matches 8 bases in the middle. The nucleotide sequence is TGTGCCAGCAGCCCGGGACTAGGCCGCTACGAGCAGTACTTC. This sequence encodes CASSPGLGRYEQYF. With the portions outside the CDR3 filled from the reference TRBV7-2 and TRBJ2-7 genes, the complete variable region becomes GAGVSQSPSNKVTEKGKDVELRCDPISGHTALYWYRQSLGQGLEFLIYFQGNSAPDKSGLPSDRFSAERTGGSVSTLTIQRTQQEDSAVYLCASSPGLGRYEQYFGPGTRLTVT.